Below, 5 T cell receptor beta chains from the same sample are listed, as sequenced in a study of shared clonotypes between healthy human individuals. The data were produced by immunoSEQ multiplex PCR, yet TCRdb's version contains in-frame clones alone and is incomplete. The table has 2.5 million or so clones, 85% to 95% seen once. The sample comprised naive CD4+ T cells sorted from blood. The sample's subset: CD45RA+ positively selected. The source is a man younger than 30 in good health.

This chain links TRBV7-2 with TRBJ2-1; 10 bases fit TRBD2. In germline, CDR1 is SGHTA, CDR2 FQGNSA. V lost 5 bases and J lost 7; bases outside the gene matches: 8. The CDR3 has 15 residues. In DNA form, the CDR3 reads TGTGCCAGCAGCCCTAGCGGGGGTACGGGTAATGAGCAGTTCTTC. Translating gives CASSPSGGTGNEQFF.

The chain joins TRBV5-1 to TRBJ2-5, with 13 bases that match TRBD2. This CDR3 has 15 residues. Per germline, CDR1 SGHRS and CDR2 YFSETQ. Losses at the gene ends were 7 bases for V and 0 bases for J; bases not matched to a gene: 3. CDR3: CASWGTSGNQETQYF. CDR3 DNA: TGCGCCAGCTGGGGGACTAGCGGGAACCAAGAGACCCAGTACTTC.

This clone was picked up one time. Distinct nucleotide sequences in the sample also encode this CDR3. CDR3 region: CASSVGDRGTEAFF. CDR3 DNA sequence: TGTGCCAGCAGCGTAGGGGACAGGGGCACTGAAGCTTTCTTT. The chain is built from TRBV9 and TRBJ1-1, with 10 bases aligning to TRBD1. Germline V gene lookup returns CDR1 SGDLS and CDR2 YYNGEE. V trimming: 0 bases; J trimming: 4 bases; junction bases outside the gene matches: 0. This CDR3 spans 14 amino acids. The full variable domain, in which reference TRBV9 and TRBJ1-1 provide the parts outside the CDR3, is DSGVTQTPKHLITATGQRVTLRCSPRSGDLSVYWYQQSLDQGLQFLIQYYNGEERAKGNILERFSAQQFPDLHSELNLSSLELGDSALYFCASSVGDRGTEAFFGQGTRLTVV.

This clone has only a few counts. The V call is TRBV18, the J call TRBJ1-2; D unresolved. In germline, CDR1 is KGHSH, CDR2 LQKENI. V lost 4 bases and J lost 6, with 24 bases in between. CDR3 length: 17 residues. The CDR3 region has the DNA TGTGCCAGCTCACTCGACGGGCCGAATTTCCCCGGCGATGGCTACACCTTC. This codes for CASSLDGPNFPGDGYTF.

DNA for the CDR3: TGTGCCAGCTCACCACCCTCAGTGATTAACTATGGCTACACCTTC. Amino acids: CASSPPSVINYGYTF. This chain links TRBV18 with TRBJ1-2; D gene unclear. Between the trimmed V and J ends, which lost 0 bases and 1 base, there was a span of 9 bases. The CDR3 loop spans 15 amino acids. Germline loops: CDR1 KGHSH, CDR2 LQKENI.